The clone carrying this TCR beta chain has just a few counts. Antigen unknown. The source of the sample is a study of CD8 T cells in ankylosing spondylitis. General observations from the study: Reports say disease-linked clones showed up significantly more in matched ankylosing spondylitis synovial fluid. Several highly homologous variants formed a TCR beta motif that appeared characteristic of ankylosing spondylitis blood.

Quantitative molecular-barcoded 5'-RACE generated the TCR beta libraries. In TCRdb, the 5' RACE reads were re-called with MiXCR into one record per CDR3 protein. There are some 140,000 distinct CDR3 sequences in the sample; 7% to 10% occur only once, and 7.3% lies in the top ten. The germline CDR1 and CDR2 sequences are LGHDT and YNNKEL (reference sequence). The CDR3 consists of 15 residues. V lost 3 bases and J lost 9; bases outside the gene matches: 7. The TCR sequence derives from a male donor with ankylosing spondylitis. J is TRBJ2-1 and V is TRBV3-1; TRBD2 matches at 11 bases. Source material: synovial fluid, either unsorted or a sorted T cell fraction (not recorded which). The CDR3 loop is CASSHRFSGRVEQFF. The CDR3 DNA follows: TGTGCCAGCAGCCATCGGTTTAGCGGGAGGGTTGAGCAGTTCTTC.